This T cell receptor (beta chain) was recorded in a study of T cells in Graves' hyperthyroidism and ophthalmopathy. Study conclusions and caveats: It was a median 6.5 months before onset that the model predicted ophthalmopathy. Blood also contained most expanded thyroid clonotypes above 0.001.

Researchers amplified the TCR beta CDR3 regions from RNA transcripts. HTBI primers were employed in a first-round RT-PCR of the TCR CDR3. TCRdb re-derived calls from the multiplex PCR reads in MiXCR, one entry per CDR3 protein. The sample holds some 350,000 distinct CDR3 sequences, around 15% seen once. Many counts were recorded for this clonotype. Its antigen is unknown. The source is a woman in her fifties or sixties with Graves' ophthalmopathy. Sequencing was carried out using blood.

The CDR3 spells CASSLAREQYF. The CDR3 DNA reads TGCGCCAGCAGCTTGGCTCGAGAGCAGTACTTC. The chain recombines TRBV5-1 with TRBJ2-7; D call uncertain. The V gene's germline CDR1 is SGHRS and CDR2 YFSETQ. This CDR3 is built from 11 residues. V was pared by 0 bases and J by 7 bases, with 5 bases between.